Listed below are T cell receptor beta chains from one sample, sequenced in a study of human T cells and chemical hapten exposure. TCRdb reanalysed the RACE reads using MiXCR and keeps one entry per CDR3 protein. The table has approximately 79,000 distinct CDR3 sequences, about 9% seen once. Sample: whole blood, taken in connection with sensitization to the hapten diphenylcyclopropenone (DPC). These receptors came from a man in his forties with alopecia areata. Some clones in this sample may be carry-over from other donors' samples. The CDR3 runs from the conserved cysteine through the conserved F or W. Fields, in order: V gene, clone size, D gene, J gene, CDR3 DNA, CDR3 protein. A D gene is named only where the DNA matches it firmly. Not all rows give a size; the values are once, few, many and, for expanded clones, a class.

TRBV29-1,many,NA,TRBJ1-3,TGCAGCGTTCACACCTCAAGCTCTGGAAACACCATATATTTT,CSVHTSSSGNTIYF
TRBV5-1,few,NA,TRBJ1-2,TGCGCCAGCAGCTCATCCCGTGATGCGGGCTACACCTTC,CASSSSRDAGYTF
TRBV12-3/TRBV12-4,few,NA,TRBJ2-3,TGTGCCAGCACCGCCATGGATACGCAGTATTTT,CASTAMDTQYF
TRBV7-2,NA,NA,TRBJ2-3,TGTGCCAGCAGCCCCTACCAAGGGGGGCAGGGACCCACAGATACGCAGTATTTT,CASSPYQGGQGPTDTQYF
TRBV24-1,few,NA,TRBJ2-1,TGTGCCACCAGTGATCTCCGGGACCACCCCACCAATGAGCAGTTCTTC,CATSDLRDHPTNEQFF
TRBV29-1,few,NA,TRBJ2-3,TGCAGCGTGTCACAGGGAAACGCAGATACGCAGTATTTT,CSVSQGNADTQYF
TRBV20-1,many,TRBD2,TRBJ2-3,TGCAGTGCTAGAGCGGGAGGTGGCACAGATACGCAGTATTTT,CSARAGGGTDTQYF
TRBV9,NA,NA,TRBJ2-4,TGTGCCAGCAGCGCCAGGACGGACCTAGCCAAAAACATTCAGTACTTC,CASSARTDLAKNIQYF
TRBV7-9,few,TRBD1,TRBJ1-1,TGTGCCAGCAGCTTAGTGGTGGGACAGGGCGACACTGAAGCTTTCTTT,CASSLVVGQGDTEAFF
TRBV20-1,many,NA,TRBJ1-5,TGCAGTGCCCCGAGCGGGGTGAGCAATCAGCCCCAGCATTTT,CSAPSGVSNQPQHF
TRBV12-3/TRBV12-4,few,NA,TRBJ1-2,TGTGCCAGCAGTTTAAGGGACGCCGGCTACACCTTC,CASSLRDAGYTF
TRBV7-2,many,NA,TRBJ1-1,TGTGCCAGCAGCTTAAGTTTGGGGAACACTGAAGCTTTCTTT,CASSLSLGNTEAFF
TRBV29-1,NA,NA,TRBJ2-1,TGCAGCGTTAAGAAGAGCTCCTACAATGAGCAGTTCTTC,CSVKKSSYNEQFF
TRBV19,NA,TRBD2,TRBJ2-2,TGTGCCAGTAGTGCAAGCGGGACGGTCCGGGAGCTGTTTTTT,CASSASGTVRELFF
TRBV6-5,many,NA,TRBJ1-2,TGTGCCAGCAGTTCCGTCGGGGGGAAGGAGGGCTACACCTTC,CASSSVGGKEGYTF
TRBV7-2,few,TRBD2,TRBJ2-5,TGTGCCAGCCAAAGGACTAGCGGGCCCCAAGAGACCCAGTACTTC,CASQRTSGPQETQYF
TRBV6-5,many,NA,TRBJ1-1,TGTGCCAGCAGACCAGACTGGGAGAACACTGAAGCTTTCTTT,CASRPDWENTEAFF
TRBV6-6,many,TRBD2,TRBJ2-1,TGTGCCACCATCTTATATCGTAGCGGGAGGGCCACTCACAATGAGCAGTTCTTC,CATILYRSGRATHNEQFF